The 22 T cell receptor beta chains below were found in one sample sequenced in a study of T cells in Graves' hyperthyroidism and ophthalmopathy (dated by TCRdb to about 2019). The library was prepared using multiplex PCR. TCRdb records Illumina HiSeq 2000 as the sequencer. The TCR beta CDR3 regions were amplified from the RNA transcripts. For the first round of RT-PCR on the TCR CDR3, the HTBI primer set was used together with the Qiagen OneStep RT-PCR kit. Using fastp trimming at Q25 and MiXCR clonotype assembly, TCRdb reanalyzed the public sequencing data and kept in-frame beta chains. Records with the same CDR3 protein are collapsed into one entry carrying the most frequent genes and DNA. The sample data list hundreds of thousands of distinct CDR3 sequences, and approximately 13% of these were observed just once. Clones ranked in the top ten supply roughly 8.3% of the sample. Sequenced sample: blood. These receptors came from a woman aged 18-29 years with Graves' hyperthyroidism.

CDR3 amino acids: CASSQGSSSWGTDTQYF. DNA of the CDR3: TGTGCCAGCAGCCAGGGGTCGAGTTCCTGGGGCACAGATACGCAGTATTTT. The V gene is TRBV14, the J gene TRBJ2-3, with no clear D. Trimming took off 3 bases at V and 1 base at J, with 17 bases between the two ends. CDR1 and CDR2 from the germline V gene are SGHDN and FVKESK. This CDR3 is built from 17 residues.

This clonotype has a count of ten or more. The rearrangement uses TRBV5-1 and TRBJ2-3; D may correspond to TRBD1 or TRBD2 (7 bases each). This CDR3 region has 14 residues. Germline loops: CDR1 SGHRS, CDR2 YFSETQ. Trimming stripped 4 bases from V and 5 bases from J, with 14 bases between. CDR3 in DNA: TGCGCCAGCAGCCGGGGGGACAGTGGAGATACGCAGTATTTT. Protein sequence: CASSRGDSGDTQYF.

The chain employs TRBV7-9 and TRBJ2-1; D perhaps matches TRBD2 (5 bases). Germline CDR1 is SEHNR and CDR2 is FQNEAQ (reference sequence). The V end lost 5 bases, the J end lost 4 bases, and 15 bases lay between the germline ends. The length of the CDR3 is 15 residues. For the CDR3, the DNA is TGTGCCAGCAGCCCTGAGGAGCGGAAATACAATGAGCAGTTCTTC. The encoded protein is CASSPEERKYNEQFF.

The chain combines TRBV7-3 with TRBJ2-2, with D perhaps matching TRBD1 (5 bases). Germline CDR1 and CDR2: SGHTA and FQGTGA. This CDR3 region has 14 residues. V lost 5 bases and J lost 4, with 11 bases in between. DNA of the CDR3: TGTGCCAGCAGCCCATGGGGCAGCACCGGGGAGCTGTTTTTT. Protein: CASSPWGSTGELFF. Based on the CDR3 plus reference TRBV7-3 and TRBJ2-2, the full variable domain is GAGVSQTPSNKVTEKGKYVELRCDPISGHTALYWYRQSLGQGPEFLIYFQGTGAADDSGLPNDRFFAVRPEGSVSTLKIQRTERGDSAVYLCASSPWGSTGELFFGEGSRLTVL.

The chain joins TRBV2 to TRBJ2-1; TRBD1 might be the D (5 bases). The V gene's germline CDR1 is SNHLY and CDR2 FYNNEI. CDR3 length: 13 amino acids. Trimming removed 3 bases from V and 9 bases from J, with 12 bases in between. CDR3 protein: CASSESGIGEQFF. CDR3 in DNA: TGTGCCAGCAGTGAGTCAGGGATTGGTGAGCAGTTCTTC. The full variable domain, in which reference TRBV2 and TRBJ2-1 provide the parts outside the CDR3, is EPEVTQTPSHQVTQMGQEVILRCVPISNHLYFYWYRQILGQKVEFLVSFYNNEISEKSEIFDDQFSVERPDGSNFTLKIRSTKLEDSAMYFCASSESGIGEQFFGPGTRLTVL.

This clonotype occurred many times. This rearrangement joins TRBV2 to TRBJ2-7, with a weak D call TRBD1 (6 bases). Germline V gene data show CDR1 as SNHLY and CDR2 as FYNNEI. V was trimmed by 11 bases and J by 3 bases, leaving 20 bases between them. The CDR3 contains 14 residues. The CDR3: CACGGQPNSYEQYF. The CDR3 DNA reads TGTGCCTGTGGAGGACAGCCCAATAGCTACGAGCAGTACTTC.

The chain has TRBV15 and TRBJ2-1; weak D call: TRBD1 (6 bases). The CDR3 sequence is 14 residues long. The ends were cut back, 2 bases at V and 4 bases at J, with 9 bases in the middle. The germline V gene has CDR1 LNHNV and CDR2 YYDKDF (reference sequence). CDR3 protein: CATSRQTGYNEQFF. CDR3 nucleotides: TGTGCCACCAGCAGACAGACAGGTTACAATGAGCAGTTCTTC.

This clonotype was detected many times. The V and J genes are TRBV20-1 and TRBJ2-7; 8 bases align to TRBD1. Germline V lookup: CDR1 DFQATT, CDR2 SNEGSKA (reference sequence). The CDR3 has 15 amino acids. The trim removed 6 bases at V and 3 bases at J, leaving 13 bases unmatched. The CDR3 nucleotides are TGCAGTGCCGGAAGGGCTGCAGGGGGCGACTACGAGCAGTACTTC. It codes for CSAGRAAGGDYEQYF.

This clonotype was seen repeatedly, ten times or more. As DNA, the CDR3 is TGTGCCAGCAGCGGGGAGCGGGGGATAGCCAAAAACATTCAGTACTTC. The encoded protein is CASSGERGIAKNIQYF. The rearrangement joins TRBV9 to TRBJ2-4; TRBD2 aligns across 8 bases. In germline, CDR1 is SGDLS, CDR2 YYNGEE. The CDR3 has 16 residues. The V and J ends lost 3 bases and 0 bases, in that order; junction bases with no gene match: 5.

The J gene is TRBJ2-7, the V gene TRBV3-1, with TRBD2 identical over 12 bases. Germline V gene data show CDR1 as LGHDT and CDR2 as YNNKEL (reference sequence). This CDR3 is built from 18 residues. The junction had 9 bases not matched to a gene; V was cut back by 3 bases and J by 0 bases. Here the CDR3 DNA reads TGTGCCAGCAGCCACGGACTAGCGGGGCCTCGGAGCTCCTACGAGCAGTACTTC. This encodes CASSHGLAGPRSSYEQYF.

This clonotype has ten or more counts. The chain uses TRBV9 and TRBJ1-2; D is unclear. Trimming took off 0 bases at V and 4 bases at J, with 13 bases between the two ends. The V gene's germline CDR1 is SGDLS and CDR2 YYNGEE. CDR3 length: 15 residues. The CDR3, as DNA: TGTGCCAGCAGCGTAGGCCCAGGTACCATCTATGGCTACACCTTC. Residues: CASSVGPGTIYGYTF.

With respect to this clonotype: Given a much more abundant clone one base away, this may be a read error. This chain joins TRBV20-1 and TRBJ1-1; no clear D gene. The germline V and J ends were trimmed by 0 bases and 0 bases, with 17 bases remaining between them. Germline V gene data show CDR1 as DFQATT and CDR2 as SNEGSKA (reference sequence). The CDR3 runs to 17 residues. CDR3 DNA: TGCAGTGCTAGAGATGTACTAGGACGGTTCATGAACACTGAAGCTTTCTTT. It yields the protein CSARDVLGRFMNTEAFF.

This clonotype was counted at least ten times. In DNA form, the CDR3 reads TGTGCCAGCAGCCAAGATCTAGCGGGGGGGCTTAGGGATGAGCAGTTCTTC. Protein: CASSQDLAGGLRDEQFF. V and J are TRBV3-1 and TRBJ2-1; 12 positions agree with TRBD2. V gave up 0 bases and J gave up 8 bases; unmatched junction bases: 8. CDR1 is LGHDT, CDR2 YNNKEL, per germline (reference sequence). The length of the CDR3 is 17 residues.

Many counts were recorded for this clonotype. The genes are TRBV3-1 and TRBJ1-3, with 8 bases lining up with TRBD1. The J segment lost 4 bases and the V segment lost 2 bases, leaving 4 bases of the junction unmatched. CDR1 is LGHDT, CDR2 YNNKEL, per germline (reference sequence). The CDR3 has 15 residues. The CDR3 DNA is TGTGCCAGCAGCCAACCCCAGGGGGCCGGAAACACCATATATTTT. It specifies CASSQPQGAGNTIYF. Filled out from reference TRBV3-1 and TRBJ1-3, the complete variable domain reads DTAVSQTPKYLVTQMGNDKSIKCEQNLGHDTMYWYKQDSKKFLKIMFSYNNKELIINETVPNRFSPKSPDKAHLNLHINSLELGDSAVYFCASSQPQGAGNTIYFGEGSWLTVV.

This clonotype has at least ten counts. The J gene is TRBJ2-1, the V gene TRBV29-1, with 9 bases matching TRBD2. The CDR3 has 14 amino acids. Per the germline V gene, CDR1 is SQVTM and CDR2 is ANQGSEA. Unmatched junction bases numbered 9, after V lost 4 bases and J lost 8 bases. CDR3 residues: CSVGTSELLHEQFF. The CDR3 DNA sequence: TGCAGCGTTGGGACTAGCGAGTTACTCCATGAGCAGTTCTTC.

This clonotype was picked up many times. The V and J genes are TRBV6-1 and TRBJ2-5; a weak D match, TRBD1 (5 bases). Trimming left V 7 bases short and J 5 bases short, with 17 bases between. CDR3 length equals 14 residues. Germline V CDR1 and CDR2: MNHNS, SASEGT. The CDR3 DNA sequence: TGTGCCAGCACCAAAAATGGACATGCGGAGACCCAGTACTTC. It specifies CASTKNGHAETQYF.

This clonotype was counted between two and nine times. V and J are TRBV7-9 and TRBJ2-7; D is ambiguous. The CDR3 runs to 14 residues. Per germline, CDR1 SEHNR and CDR2 FQNEAQ (reference sequence). The ends were cut back, 5 bases at V and 2 bases at J, with 13 bases in the middle. The CDR3 sequence: CASSATLDPYEQYF. The CDR3 DNA sequence: TGTGCCAGCAGCGCCACTTTGGACCCCTACGAGCAGTACTTC.

This clonotype was seen repeatedly, ten times or more. The rearrangement links TRBV6-2 or TRBV6-3 to TRBJ2-7, with D perhaps being TRBD1 or TRBD2 (5 bases each). Per germline, CDR1 MNHEY and CDR2 SVGEGT. V was cut by 6 bases and J by 2 bases, with 8 bases left in between. This CDR3 is 12 amino acids long. The CDR3 sequence: CASRRGPYEQYF. The CDR3 DNA reads TGTGCCAGCAGGAGGGGTCCCTACGAGCAGTACTTC.

The chain employs TRBV7-2 and TRBJ2-4, with D unresolved. Germline values: CDR1 SGHTA, CDR2 FQGNSA. Between the trimmed V and J ends, which lost 2 bases and 2 bases, there was a span of 7 bases. CDR3 length: 14 amino acids. This CDR3 reads CASSLQNTKNIQYF. The DNA of the CDR3 is TGTGCCAGCAGCTTACAGAATACCAAAAACATTCAGTACTTC.

This clonotype was seen repeatedly, ten times or more. The V and J genes are TRBV7-8 and TRBJ1-1; 7 bases line up with TRBD1. Germline V gene lookup returns CDR1 SGHVS and CDR2 FQNEAQ. V was pared by 5 bases and J by 5 bases, with 5 bases of the junction left unmatched. This CDR3 is built from 13 residues. In DNA form, the CDR3 reads TGTGCCAGCAGCCCTACGACAGGGACTGAAGCTTTCTTT. Translating it yields CASSPTTGTEAFF.

This clonotype has at least ten counts. The chain couples TRBV6-1 to TRBJ2-5; 12 bases agree with TRBD2. Germline CDR1 MNHNS, CDR2 SASEGT. J lost 4 bases, V lost 7 bases, and 7 bases had no gene match. The CDR3 runs 15 residues. The CDR3 spells CASTSLTSGRETQYF. The CDR3 DNA is TGTGCCAGCACCTCCCTGACTAGCGGGAGAGAGACCCAGTACTTC.

The rearrangement joins TRBV29-1 to TRBJ1-4; the match to TRBD1 covers 7 bases. This CDR3 has 13 amino acids. The V and J ends lost 4 bases and 2 bases, in that order; junction bases with no gene match: 1. Per the germline V gene, CDR1 is SQVTM and CDR2 is ANQGSEA. Here the CDR3 reads CSVVGGTNEKLFF. CDR3 nucleotide sequence: TGCAGCGTTGTAGGGGGCACTAATGAAAAACTGTTTTTT.